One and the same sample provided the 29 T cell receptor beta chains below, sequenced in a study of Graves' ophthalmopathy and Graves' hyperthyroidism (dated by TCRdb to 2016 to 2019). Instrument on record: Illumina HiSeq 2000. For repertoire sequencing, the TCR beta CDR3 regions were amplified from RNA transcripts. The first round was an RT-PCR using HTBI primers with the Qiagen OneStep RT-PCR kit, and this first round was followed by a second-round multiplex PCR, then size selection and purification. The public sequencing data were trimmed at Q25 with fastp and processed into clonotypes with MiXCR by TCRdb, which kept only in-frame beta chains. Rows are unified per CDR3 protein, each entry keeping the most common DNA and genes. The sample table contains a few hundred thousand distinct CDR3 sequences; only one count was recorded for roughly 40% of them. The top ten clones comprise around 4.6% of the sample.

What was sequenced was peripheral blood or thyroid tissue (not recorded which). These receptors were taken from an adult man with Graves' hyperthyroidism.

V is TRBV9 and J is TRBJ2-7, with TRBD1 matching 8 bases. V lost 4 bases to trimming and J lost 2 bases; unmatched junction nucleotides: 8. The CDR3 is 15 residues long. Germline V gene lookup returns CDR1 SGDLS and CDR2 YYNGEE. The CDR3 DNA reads TGTGCCAGCAGCCATGGACAGGGAAACCCCTACGAGCAGTACTTC. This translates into CASSHGQGNPYEQYF.

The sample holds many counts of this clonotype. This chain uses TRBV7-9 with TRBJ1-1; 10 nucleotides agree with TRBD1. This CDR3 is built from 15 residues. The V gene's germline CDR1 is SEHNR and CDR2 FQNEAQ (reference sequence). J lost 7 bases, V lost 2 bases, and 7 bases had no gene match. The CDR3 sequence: CASSLTGQGWNEAFF. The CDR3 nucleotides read TGTGCCAGCAGCTTAACGGGACAGGGGTGGAATGAAGCTTTCTTT.

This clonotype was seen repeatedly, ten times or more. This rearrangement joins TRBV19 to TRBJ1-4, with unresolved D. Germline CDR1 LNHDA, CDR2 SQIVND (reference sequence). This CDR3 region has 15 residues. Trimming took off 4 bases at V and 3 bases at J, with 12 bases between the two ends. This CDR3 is CASSTPWGANEKLFF. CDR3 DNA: TGTGCCAGTAGTACCCCATGGGGTGCTAATGAAAAACTGTTTTTT.

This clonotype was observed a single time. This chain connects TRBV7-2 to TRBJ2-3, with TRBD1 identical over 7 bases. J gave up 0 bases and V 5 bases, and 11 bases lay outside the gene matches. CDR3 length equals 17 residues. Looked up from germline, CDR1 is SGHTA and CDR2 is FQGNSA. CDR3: CASSSAGTGQSTDTQYF. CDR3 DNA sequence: TGTGCCAGCAGCAGCGCCGGTACGGGACAGAGCACAGATACGCAGTATTTT. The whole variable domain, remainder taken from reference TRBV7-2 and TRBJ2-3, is GAGVSQSPSNKVTEKGKDVELRCDPISGHTALYWYRQSLGQGLEFLIYFQGNSAPDKSGLPSDRFSAERTGGSVSTLTIQRTQQEDSAVYLCASSSAGTGQSTDTQYFGPGTRLTVL.

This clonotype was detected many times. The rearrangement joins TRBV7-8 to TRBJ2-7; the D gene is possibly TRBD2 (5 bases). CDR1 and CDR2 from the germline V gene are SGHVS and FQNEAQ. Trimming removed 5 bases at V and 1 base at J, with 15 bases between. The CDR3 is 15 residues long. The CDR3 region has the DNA TGTGCCAGCAGCCGGGCTAGGTCGGGGTCCTACGAGCAGTACTTC. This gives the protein CASSRARSGSYEQYF. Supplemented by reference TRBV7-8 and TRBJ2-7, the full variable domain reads GAGVSQSPRYKVAKRGQDVALRCDPISGHVSLFWYQQALGQGPEFLTYFQNEAQLDKSGLPSDRFFAERPEGSVSTLKIQRTQQEDSAVYLCASSRARSGSYEQYFGPGTRLTVT.

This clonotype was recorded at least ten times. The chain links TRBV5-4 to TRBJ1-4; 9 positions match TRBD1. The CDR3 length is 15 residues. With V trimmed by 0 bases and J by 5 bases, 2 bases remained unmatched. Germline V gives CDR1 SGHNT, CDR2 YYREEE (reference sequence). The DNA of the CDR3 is TGTGCCAGCAGCTTGGTGGGACAGGGAAATGAAAAACTGTTTTTT. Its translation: CASSLVGQGNEKLFF.

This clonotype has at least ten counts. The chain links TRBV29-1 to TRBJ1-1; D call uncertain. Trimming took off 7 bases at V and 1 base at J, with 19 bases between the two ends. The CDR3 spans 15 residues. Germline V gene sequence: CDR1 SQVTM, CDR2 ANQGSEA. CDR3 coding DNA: TGCAGCGCCAAACTTTACGAACCAGGGAACACTGAAGCTTTCTTT. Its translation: CSAKLYEPGNTEAFF. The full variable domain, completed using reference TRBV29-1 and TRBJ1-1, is SAVISQKPSRDICQRGTSLTIQCQVDSQVTMMFWYRQQPGQSLTLIATANQGSEATYESGFVIDKFPISRPNLTFSTLTVSNMSPEDSSIYLCSAKLYEPGNTEAFFGQGTRLTVV.

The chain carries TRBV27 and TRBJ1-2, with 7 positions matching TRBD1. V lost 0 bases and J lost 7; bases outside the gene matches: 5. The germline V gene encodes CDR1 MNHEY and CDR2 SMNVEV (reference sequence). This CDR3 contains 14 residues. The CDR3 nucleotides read TGTGCCAGCAGTTTATCTGGACAGGTTGCTGGCTACACCTTC. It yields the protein CASSLSGQVAGYTF.

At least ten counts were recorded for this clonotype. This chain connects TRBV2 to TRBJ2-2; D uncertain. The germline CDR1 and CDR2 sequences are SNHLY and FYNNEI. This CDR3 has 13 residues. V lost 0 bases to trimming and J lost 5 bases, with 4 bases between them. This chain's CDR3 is CASSEARTGELFF. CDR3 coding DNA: TGTGCCAGCAGTGAAGCAAGGACCGGGGAGCTGTTTTTT.

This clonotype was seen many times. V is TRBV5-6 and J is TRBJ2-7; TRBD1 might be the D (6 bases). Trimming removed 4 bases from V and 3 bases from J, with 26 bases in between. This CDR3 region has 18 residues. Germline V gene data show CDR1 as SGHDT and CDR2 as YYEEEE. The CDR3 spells CASSQPNDRDTNFYEQYF. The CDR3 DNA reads TGTGCCAGCAGCCAACCCAACGACCGGGACACCAATTTCTACGAGCAGTACTTC.

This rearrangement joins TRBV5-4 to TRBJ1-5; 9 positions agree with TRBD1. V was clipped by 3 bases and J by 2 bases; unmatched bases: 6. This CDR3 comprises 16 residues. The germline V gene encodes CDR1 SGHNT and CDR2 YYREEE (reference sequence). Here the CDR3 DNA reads TGTGCCAGCAGCTGGAAGGGGGACAGGGGCAATCAGCCCCAGCATTTT. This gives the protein CASSWKGDRGNQPQHF.

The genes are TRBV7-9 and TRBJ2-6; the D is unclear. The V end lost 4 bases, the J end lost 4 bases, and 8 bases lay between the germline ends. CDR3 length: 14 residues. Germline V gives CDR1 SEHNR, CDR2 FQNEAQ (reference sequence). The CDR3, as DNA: TGTGCCAGCAGCTCGGCAGCGGGGGCCAACGTCCTGACTTTC. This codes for CASSSAAGANVLTF.

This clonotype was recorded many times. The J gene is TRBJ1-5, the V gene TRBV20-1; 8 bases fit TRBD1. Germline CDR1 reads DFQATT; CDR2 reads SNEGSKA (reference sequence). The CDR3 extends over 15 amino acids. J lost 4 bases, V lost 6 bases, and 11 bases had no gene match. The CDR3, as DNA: TGCAGTGCCCGGACAGGGCTAATCGGAAATCAGCCCCAGCATTTT. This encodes CSARTGLIGNQPQHF.

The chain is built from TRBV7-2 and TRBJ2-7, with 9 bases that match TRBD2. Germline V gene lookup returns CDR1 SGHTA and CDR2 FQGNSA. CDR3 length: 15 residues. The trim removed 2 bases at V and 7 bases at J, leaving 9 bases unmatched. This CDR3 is CASSLSAGGYNEQYF. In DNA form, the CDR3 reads TGTGCCAGCAGCTTATCCGCGGGGGGGTACAATGAGCAGTACTTC.

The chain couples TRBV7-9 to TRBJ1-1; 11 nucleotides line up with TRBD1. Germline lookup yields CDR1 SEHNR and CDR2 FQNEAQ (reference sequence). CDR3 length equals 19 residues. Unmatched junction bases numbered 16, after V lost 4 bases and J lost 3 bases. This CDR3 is CASSSPRTGGGGSDTEAFF. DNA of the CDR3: TGTGCCAGCAGCTCACCCCGGACAGGGGGCGGTGGTTCGGACACTGAAGCTTTCTTT.

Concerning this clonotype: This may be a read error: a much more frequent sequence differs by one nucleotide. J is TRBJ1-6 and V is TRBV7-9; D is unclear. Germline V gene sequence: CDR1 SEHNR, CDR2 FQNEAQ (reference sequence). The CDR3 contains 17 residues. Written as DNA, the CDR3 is TGTGCCAGCAGCTCATCTGGGATAAGCTCCTATAGTTCACCCCTCCACTTT. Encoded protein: CASSSSGISSYSSPLHF.

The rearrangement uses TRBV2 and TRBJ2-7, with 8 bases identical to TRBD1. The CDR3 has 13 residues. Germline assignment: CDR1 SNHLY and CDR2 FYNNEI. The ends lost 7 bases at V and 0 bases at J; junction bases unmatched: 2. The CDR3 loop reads CASTQGGSYEQYF. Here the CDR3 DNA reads TGTGCCAGCACACAGGGGGGCTCCTACGAGCAGTACTTC.

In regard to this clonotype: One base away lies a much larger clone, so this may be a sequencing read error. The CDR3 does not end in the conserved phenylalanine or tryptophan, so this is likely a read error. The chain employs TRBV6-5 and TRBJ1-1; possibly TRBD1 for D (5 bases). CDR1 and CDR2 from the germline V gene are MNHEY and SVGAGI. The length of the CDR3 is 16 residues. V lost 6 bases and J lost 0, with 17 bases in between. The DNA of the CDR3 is TGTGCCAGCAGCCCTGAACCGGGACGGATGAACACTGAAGCTTTCCTT. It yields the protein CASSPEPGRMNTEAFL.

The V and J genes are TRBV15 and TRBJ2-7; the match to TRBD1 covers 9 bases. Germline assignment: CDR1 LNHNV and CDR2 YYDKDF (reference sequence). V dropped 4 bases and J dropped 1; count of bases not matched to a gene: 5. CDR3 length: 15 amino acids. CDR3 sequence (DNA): TGTGCCACCAGCACCGGGACAGGGTATTCCTACGAGCAGTACTTC. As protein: CATSTGTGYSYEQYF.

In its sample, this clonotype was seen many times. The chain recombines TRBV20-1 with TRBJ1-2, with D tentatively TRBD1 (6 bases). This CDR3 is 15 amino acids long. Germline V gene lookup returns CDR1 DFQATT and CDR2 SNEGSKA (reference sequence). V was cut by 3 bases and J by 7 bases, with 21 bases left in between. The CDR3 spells CSASLTGWDGGGYTF. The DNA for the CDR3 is TGCAGTGCTAGTTTAACAGGGTGGGACGGGGGTGGCTACACCTTC.

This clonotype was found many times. CDR3 amino acids: CASSQRQGEGYGYTF. The CDR3 coding sequence is TGTGCCAGCAGTCAACGACAGGGGGAAGGGTATGGCTACACCTTC. The chain combines TRBV6-5 with TRBJ1-2; 9 bases are a match to TRBD1. CDR3 length: 15 amino acids. V trimming: 5 bases; J trimming: 5 bases; junction bases outside the gene matches: 9. The germline V gene has CDR1 MNHEY and CDR2 SVGAGI.

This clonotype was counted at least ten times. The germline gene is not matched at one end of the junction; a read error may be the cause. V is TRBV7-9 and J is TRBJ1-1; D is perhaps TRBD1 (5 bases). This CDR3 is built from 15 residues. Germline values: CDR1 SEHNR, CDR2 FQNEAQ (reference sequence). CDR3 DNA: TGCGCCAGCAGCTTGGCCCCCGGACAGAACACTGAAGCTTTCTTT. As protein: CASSLAPGQNTEAFF.

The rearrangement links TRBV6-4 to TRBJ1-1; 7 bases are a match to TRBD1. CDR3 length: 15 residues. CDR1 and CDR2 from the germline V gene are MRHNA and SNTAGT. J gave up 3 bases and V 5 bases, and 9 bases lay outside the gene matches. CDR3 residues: CASSFVYDRDTEAFF. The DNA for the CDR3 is TGTGCCAGCAGTTTTGTTTACGACAGGGACACTGAAGCTTTCTTT.

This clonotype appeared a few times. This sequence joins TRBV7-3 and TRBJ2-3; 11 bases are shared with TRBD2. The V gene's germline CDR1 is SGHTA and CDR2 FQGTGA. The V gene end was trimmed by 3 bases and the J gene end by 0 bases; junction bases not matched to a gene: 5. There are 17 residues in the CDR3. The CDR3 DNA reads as TGTGCCAGCAGCTTCACGACTAGCGGGGTTAGCACAGATACGCAGTATTTT. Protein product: CASSFTTSGVSTDTQYF.

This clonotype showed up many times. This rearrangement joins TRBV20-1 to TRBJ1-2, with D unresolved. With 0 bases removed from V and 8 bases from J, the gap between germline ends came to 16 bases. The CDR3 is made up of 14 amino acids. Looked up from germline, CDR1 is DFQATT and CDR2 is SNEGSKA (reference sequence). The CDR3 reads CSARDAGALDGYTF. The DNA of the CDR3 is TGCAGTGCTAGAGATGCAGGAGCATTGGACGGCTACACCTTC.

For the CDR3, the DNA is TGCGCCAGCAGCTTAGGGACTAGCGTTCAAGAGACCCAGTACTTC. Protein: CASSLGTSVQETQYF. The chain combines TRBV5-1 with TRBJ2-5, with 10 bases that match TRBD2. Germline V gives CDR1 SGHRS, CDR2 YFSETQ. With 2 bases clipped from V and 2 bases from J, the junction kept 3 bases outside the gene matches. The CDR3 has 15 residues.

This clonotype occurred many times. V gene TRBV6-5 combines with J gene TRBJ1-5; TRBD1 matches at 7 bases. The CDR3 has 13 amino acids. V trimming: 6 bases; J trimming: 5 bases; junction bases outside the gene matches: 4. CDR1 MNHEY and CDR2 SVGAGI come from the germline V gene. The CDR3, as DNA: TGTGCCAGCAGCGAACAGGGGTATCAGCCCCAGCATTTT. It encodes CASSEQGYQPQHF.

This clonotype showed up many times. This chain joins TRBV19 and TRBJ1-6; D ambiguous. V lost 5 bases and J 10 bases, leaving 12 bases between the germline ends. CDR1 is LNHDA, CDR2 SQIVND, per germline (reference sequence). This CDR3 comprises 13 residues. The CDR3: CASSPGLSSPLHF. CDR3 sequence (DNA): TGTGCCAGTAGTCCCGGCCTGTCATCACCCCTCCACTTT.

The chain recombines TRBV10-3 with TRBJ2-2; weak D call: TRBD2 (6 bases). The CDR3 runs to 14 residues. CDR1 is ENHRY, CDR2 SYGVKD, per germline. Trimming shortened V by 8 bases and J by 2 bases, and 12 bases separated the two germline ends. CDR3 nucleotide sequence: TGTGCCATCTCTCGCGGGACTAACACCGGGGAGCTGTTTTTT. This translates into CAISRGTNTGELFF.